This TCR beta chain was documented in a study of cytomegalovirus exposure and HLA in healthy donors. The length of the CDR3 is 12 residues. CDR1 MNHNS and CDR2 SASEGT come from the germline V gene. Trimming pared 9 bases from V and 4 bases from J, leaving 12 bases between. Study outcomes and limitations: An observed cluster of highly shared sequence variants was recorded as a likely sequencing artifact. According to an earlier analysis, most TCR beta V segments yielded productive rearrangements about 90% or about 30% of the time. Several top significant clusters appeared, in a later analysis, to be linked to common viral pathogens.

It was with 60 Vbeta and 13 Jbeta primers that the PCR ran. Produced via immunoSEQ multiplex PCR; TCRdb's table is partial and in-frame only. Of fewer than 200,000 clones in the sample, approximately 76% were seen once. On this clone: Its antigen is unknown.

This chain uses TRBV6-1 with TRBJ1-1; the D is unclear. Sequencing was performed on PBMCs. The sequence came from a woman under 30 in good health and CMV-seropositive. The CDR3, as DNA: TGTGCCAGTACATTCCGGAGCACTGAAGCTTTCTTT. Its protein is CASTFRSTEAFF.